The T cell receptor beta chain under discussion was sequenced for a study of OX40 agonist ivuxolimab in advanced cancers. Overall study context: Ivuxolimab was delivered to patients intravenously every 2 weeks at doses spanning 0.01 to 10 mg/kg. Cancers in dose escalation were hepatocellular, melanoma, renal cell and head and neck.

Study observations and caveats: More expanded clones were seen, on average, in CD8+ T cells than in CD4+.

If patients had autoimmune disease history or systemic immunosuppression, they were excluded. This CDR3 region has 16 residues. The germline CDR1 and CDR2 sequences are LNHNV and YYDKDF (reference sequence). J gave up 5 bases and V 3 bases, and 6 bases lay outside the gene matches. Details on this clone: Its specificity is not known.

This table comes from immunoSEQ multiplex PCR, and its TCRdb copy is limited to in-frame clones, with some not included. The data show tens of thousands of clones, 86% seen once. This clonotype was sampled from an adult with an advanced solid tumor such as melanoma, head and neck, liver or kidney cancer. J is TRBJ2-1 and V is TRBV15, with TRBD2 matching 11 bases. Sequences were derived from CD4+ or CD8+ T cells sorted from blood, sampled in a trial of the OX40 agonist ivuxolimab. The CDR3 loop is CATSRGLAGGDNEQFF. Written as DNA, the CDR3 is TGTGCCACCAGCAGGGGATTAGCGGGAGGGGACAATGAGCAGTTCTTC.